The source of this TCR beta chain is a study of blood T cell repertoires in COVID-19 (dated by TCRdb to between 2020 and 2021). Describing the broader study: Samples covering the acute and convalescent phases of COVID-19 were provided by collaborators in the United States, Italy and Spain. Nearly every sample came with metadata listing a de-identified subject ID, COVID-19 status, age in years and sex. The dataset comprised deeply sampled blood TCRbeta repertoires from subjects exposed to, actively infected with, or recovered from COVID-19. The material from the prospective study consisted of cDNA or gDNA derived from T cells, B-cell-depleted T cells, or PBMCs. Where HLA class I and class II types were available, the types were taken from metadata supplied by the sample provider, not from assay-based typing. Samples were obtained from the ongoing ImmuneRACE study (first 160 participants) and from over 1,000 subjects provided by 6 global collaborators. The repertoires were released in a freely available public database meant as a resource for research on the immune response to SARS-CoV-2. Here is what the overall study found, with its caveats: How much clinical and demographic metadata was included differed by source and by participant, and the metadata was provided uncurated.

As encoded in the germline V gene (reference sequence), CDR1 is MNHEY while CDR2 is SMNVEV. The CDR3 numbers 17 residues from cysteine through phenylalanine. Only the CDR3 region is kept as DNA, spanning 51 bases read in frame from base 1. V is reduced by 2 bases and J by 0 bases, leaving a spacing of 17 bases between them. TCRbeta CDR3 regions were amplified from genomic DNA using the immunoSEQ Assay, a bias-controlled multiplex PCR. On the study's bioinformatics: Within the assay, amplification of reference gene primers was used to estimate how many nucleated cells each sample contained. Sequence reads were collapsed and filtered to measure the absolute abundance of every unique TCRbeta CDR3 rearrangement. Productive Simpson clonality was computed per sample as the square root of Simpson's diversity index over productive rearrangements. TCRdb obtained this table from immuneACCESS and retained in-frame rearrangements with V and J assigned. These tables miss some clones; where compared with another copy, unresolved V genes account for less than half of the shortfall, and the remainder is unexplained. V, J and clone size are those of that table, while D and trimming were read from the DNA. The table for this sample lists under 150,000 clones; roughly 83% of them were counted only once. The ten largest clonotypes hold more than 1.4% of the sample.

The collaborating institutions used their own protocols to collect whole blood in K2EDTA tubes. For TCRbeta analysis, collaborator samples were shipped as frozen whole blood, as isolated PBMCs, or as DNA extracted from either sample type. For this clone: Its antigen is currently not known. Base qualities are not provided; no much larger clone lies one nucleotide away.

The chain links TRBV27 with TRBJ2-7; matching of 6 bases hints at TRBD1 as the D gene. This receptor was obtained from a man in his sixties with acute or convalescent COVID-19. The specimen was peripheral blood. The CDR3 corresponds to CASSLRGDRLTSYEQYF. The sequence in DNA is TGTGCCAGCAGTTTAAGGGGCGACAGGCTGACCTCCTACGAGCAGTACTTC.